This TCR beta chain emerged from a study of beta chain features in type 1 diabetes. Reverse transcription of all isolated RNA meant that expressed TCRB transcripts were sequenced. Assay used: immunoSEQ multiplex PCR; TCRdb lists only in-frame clones, some missing. The repertoire holds about 900,000 clones, with around a sixth as singletons. Turning to this clone: Its antigen is undetermined.

Study-wide findings and caveats: Cells with high TCR expression could be over-represented when cDNA is sequenced. Sampled from patients, naive, central memory and Treg TCRB repertoires appeared more similar than those sampled from healthy donors. For type 1 diabetes patients, VDJ junctions showed fewer insertions and more deletions. All four CD4+ subsets from Type 1 diabetes patients carried moderately but significantly shorter TCRB CDR3s.

Trimming removed 6 bases at V and 1 base at J, with 11 bases between. The CDR3 spans 14 residues. Per germline, CDR1 SNHLY and CDR2 FYNNEI. J is TRBJ2-3 and V is TRBV2; no firm D call. The TCR comes from a woman aged 18-29 years in good health. Sequences were obtained from naive CD4+ T cells from blood. The CDR3 loop reads CASRKVSGTDTQYF. The CDR3, as DNA: TGTGCCAGCAGAAAAGTCTCTGGCACAGATACGCAGTATTTT.